This is a list of T cell receptor beta chains from one sample in a study of CD8+ T cells in alopecia areata. The repertoire was sequenced with immunoSEQ multiplex PCR; TCRdb's copy has only in-frame clones and lacks some. Among around 120,000 clones, approximately 57% were seen once, and the ten largest hold under 7.5%. The specimen was CD4+ T cells sorted from blood, collected at week 4, from a patient treated with tofacitinib. These receptors originate from a human donor with alopecia areata. Each CDR3 is given with its conserved first and last residue. Fields, in order: V gene, CDR3 protein.

V gene: TRBV10-3; CDR3 protein: CAISAGSGGVQETQYF
V gene: TRBV5-1; CDR3 protein: CASSRGPARNYGYTF
V gene: TRBV5-1; CDR3 protein: CASSTGGGTEAFF
V gene: TRBV28; CDR3 protein: CASSLFGQENTGELFF
V gene: TRBV20-1; CDR3 protein: CSATAGGTQYF
V gene: TRBV4-1; CDR3 protein: CASSQVGRRAGADTQYF
V gene: TRBV5-1; CDR3 protein: CASSLAGGWETQYF
V gene: TRBV18; CDR3 protein: CASSPPGSGASYNEQFF
V gene: TRBV11-3; CDR3 protein: CASSFQGNTGELFF
V gene: TRBV5-1; CDR3 protein: CASSRAGPRGETQYF
V gene: TRBV4-1; CDR3 protein: CASSRGLAEETQYF
V gene: TRBV5-1; CDR3 protein: CASSLGQGAYNEQFF
V gene: TRBV11-1; CDR3 protein: CASSPTMEQAQYF
V gene: TRBV29-1; CDR3 protein: CSVEDGHQPQHF
V gene: TRBV5-1; CDR3 protein: CASSLPRGDNYEQYF
V gene: TRBV30; CDR3 protein: CAWCKRLQYQETQYF